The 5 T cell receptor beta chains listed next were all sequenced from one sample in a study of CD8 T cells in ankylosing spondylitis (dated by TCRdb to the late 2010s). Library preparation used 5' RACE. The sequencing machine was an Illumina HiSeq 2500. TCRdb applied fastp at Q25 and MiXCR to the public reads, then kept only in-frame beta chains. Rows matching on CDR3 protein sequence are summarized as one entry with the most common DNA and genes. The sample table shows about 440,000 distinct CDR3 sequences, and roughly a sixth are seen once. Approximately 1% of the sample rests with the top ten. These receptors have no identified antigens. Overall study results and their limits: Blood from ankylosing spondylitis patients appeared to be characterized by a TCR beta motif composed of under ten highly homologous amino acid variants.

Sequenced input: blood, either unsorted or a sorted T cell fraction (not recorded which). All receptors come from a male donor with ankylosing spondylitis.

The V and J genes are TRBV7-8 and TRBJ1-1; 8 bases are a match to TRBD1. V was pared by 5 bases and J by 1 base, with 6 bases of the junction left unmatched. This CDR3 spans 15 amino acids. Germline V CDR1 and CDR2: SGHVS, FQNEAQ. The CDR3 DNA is TGTGCCAGCAGCCCATGGACAGGGAGGAACACTGAAGCTTTCTTT. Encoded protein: CASSPWTGRNTEAFF.

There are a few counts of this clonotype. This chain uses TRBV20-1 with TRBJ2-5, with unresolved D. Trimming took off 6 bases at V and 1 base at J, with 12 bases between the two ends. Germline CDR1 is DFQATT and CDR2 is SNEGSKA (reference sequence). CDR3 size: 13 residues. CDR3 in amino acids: CSAPSRVQETQYF. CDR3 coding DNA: TGCAGTGCCCCCAGTCGAGTCCAAGAGACCCAGTACTTC.

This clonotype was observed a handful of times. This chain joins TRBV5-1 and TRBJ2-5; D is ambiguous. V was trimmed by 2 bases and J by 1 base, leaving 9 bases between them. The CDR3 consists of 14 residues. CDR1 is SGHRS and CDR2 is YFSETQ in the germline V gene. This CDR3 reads CASSFTGPQETQYF. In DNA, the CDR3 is TGCGCCAGCAGCTTTACGGGTCCCCAAGAGACCCAGTACTTC.

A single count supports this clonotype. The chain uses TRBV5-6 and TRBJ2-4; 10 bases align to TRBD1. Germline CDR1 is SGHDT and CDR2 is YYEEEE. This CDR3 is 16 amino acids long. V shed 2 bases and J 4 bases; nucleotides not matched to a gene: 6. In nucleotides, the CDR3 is TGTGCCAGCAGCTTTCGCGGGACAGGGGAAAAAAACATTCAGTACTTC. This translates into CASSFRGTGEKNIQYF.

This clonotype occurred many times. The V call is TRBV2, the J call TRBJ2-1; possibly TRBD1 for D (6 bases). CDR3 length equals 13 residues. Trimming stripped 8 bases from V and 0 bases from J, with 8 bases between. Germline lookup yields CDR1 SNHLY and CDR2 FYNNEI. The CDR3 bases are TGTGCCAGCGGACAGAGCTCCTACAATGAGCAGTTCTTC. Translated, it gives CASGQSSYNEQFF.